This TCR beta chain was captured in a study of blood T cell repertoires in COVID-19. Study summary: The samples span acute and convalescent COVID-19 from the United States, Italy and Spain.

Germline CDR1 and CDR2: LNHDA and SQIVND (reference sequence). CDR3 size: 13 residues. V was shortened by 7 bases and J by 1 base, with 11 bases between the two germline ends. The sample holds one count of this clone. This table comes from immunoSEQ multiplex PCR, and its TCRdb copy is limited to in-frame clones, with some not included. The table records more than 300,000 clones, around 88% of them present only once. Sample: peripheral blood. The receptor was derived from a woman in her forties or fifties with acute or convalescent COVID-19. The rearrangement joins TRBV19 to TRBJ2-7, with D perhaps TRBD2 (6 bases). The CDR3 loop is CASKVRGSYEQYF. The DNA of the CDR3 is TGTGCCAGTAAGGTGCGGGGTTCCTACGAGCAGTACTTC.